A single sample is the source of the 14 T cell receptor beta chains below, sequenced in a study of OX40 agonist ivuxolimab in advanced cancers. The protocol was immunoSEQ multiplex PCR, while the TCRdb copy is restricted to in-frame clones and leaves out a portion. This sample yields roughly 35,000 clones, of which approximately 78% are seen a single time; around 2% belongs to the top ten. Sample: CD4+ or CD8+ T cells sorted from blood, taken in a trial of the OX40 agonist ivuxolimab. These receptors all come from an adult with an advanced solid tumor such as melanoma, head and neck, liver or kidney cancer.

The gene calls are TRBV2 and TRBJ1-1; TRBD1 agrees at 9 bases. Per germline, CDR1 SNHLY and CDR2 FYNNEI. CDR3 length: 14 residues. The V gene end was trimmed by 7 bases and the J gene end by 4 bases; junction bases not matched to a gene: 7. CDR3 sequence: CASKPGTGRTEAFF. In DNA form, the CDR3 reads TGTGCCAGCAAACCCGGGACAGGGCGCACTGAAGCTTTCTTT.

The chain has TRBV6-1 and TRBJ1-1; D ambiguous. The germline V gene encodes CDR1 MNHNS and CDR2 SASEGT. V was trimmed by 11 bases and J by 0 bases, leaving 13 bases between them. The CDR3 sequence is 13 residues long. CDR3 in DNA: TGTGCCTACCGACCAGGATTGAACACTGAAGCTTTCTTT. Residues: CAYRPGLNTEAFF.

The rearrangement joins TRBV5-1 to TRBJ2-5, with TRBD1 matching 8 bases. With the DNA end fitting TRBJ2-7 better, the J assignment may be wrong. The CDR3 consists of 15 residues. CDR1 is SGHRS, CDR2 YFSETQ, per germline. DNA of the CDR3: TGCGCCAGCAGCGAGACAGGGGCGAGCTCCTACGAGCAGTACTTC. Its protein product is CASSETGASSYEQYF.

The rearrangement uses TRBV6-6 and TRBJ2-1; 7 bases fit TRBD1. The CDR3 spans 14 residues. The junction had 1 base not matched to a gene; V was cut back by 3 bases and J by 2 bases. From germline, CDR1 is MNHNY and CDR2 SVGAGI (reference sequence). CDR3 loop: CASSYQGAYNEQFF. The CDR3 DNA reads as TGTGCCAGCAGTTATCAGGGGGCCTACAATGAGCAGTTCTTC.

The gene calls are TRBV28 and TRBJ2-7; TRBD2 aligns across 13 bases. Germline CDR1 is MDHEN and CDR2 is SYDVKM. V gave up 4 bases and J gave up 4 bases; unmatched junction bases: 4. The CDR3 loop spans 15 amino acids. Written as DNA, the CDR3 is TGTGCCAGCAGTTCGCCGACTAGCGGGAGGTACGAGCAGTACTTC. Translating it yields CASSSPTSGRYEQYF.

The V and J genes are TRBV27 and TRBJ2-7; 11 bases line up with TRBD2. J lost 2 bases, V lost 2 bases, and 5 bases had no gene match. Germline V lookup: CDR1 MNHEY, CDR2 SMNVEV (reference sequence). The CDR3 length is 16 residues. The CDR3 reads CASSLKSSGGAYEQYF. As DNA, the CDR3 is TGTGCCAGCAGTTTAAAAAGTAGCGGGGGGGCCTACGAGCAGTACTTC.

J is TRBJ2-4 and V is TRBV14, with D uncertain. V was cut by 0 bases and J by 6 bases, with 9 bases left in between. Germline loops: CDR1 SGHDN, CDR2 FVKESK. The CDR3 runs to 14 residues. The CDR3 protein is CASSQDLKPNIQYF. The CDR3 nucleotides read TGTGCCAGCAGCCAAGATCTTAAGCCAAACATTCAGTACTTC.

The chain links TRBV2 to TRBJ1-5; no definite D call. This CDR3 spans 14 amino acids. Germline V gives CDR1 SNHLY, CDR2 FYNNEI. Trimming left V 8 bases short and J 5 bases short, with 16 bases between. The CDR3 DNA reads TGTGCCAGCTTGGTTAAGCCACAGCATCAGCCCCAGCATTTT. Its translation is CASLVKPQHQPQHF. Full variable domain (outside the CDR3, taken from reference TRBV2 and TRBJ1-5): EPEVTQTPSHQVTQMGQEVILRCVPISNHLYFYWYRQILGQKVEFLVSFYNNEISEKSEIFDDQFSVERPDGSNFTLKIRSTKLEDSAMYFCASLVKPQHQPQHFGDGTRLSIL.

The CDR3 is CASIRQGRYGYTF. CDR3 DNA sequence: TGTGCCAGCATCCGCCAGGGCAGATATGGCTACACCTTC. The chain links TRBV5-6 to TRBJ1-2; weak D call: TRBD1 (5 bases). Trimming cost V 6 bases and J 5 bases, with 14 bases left between them. The germline gives CDR1 SGHDT, CDR2 YYEEEE. This CDR3 contains 13 residues.

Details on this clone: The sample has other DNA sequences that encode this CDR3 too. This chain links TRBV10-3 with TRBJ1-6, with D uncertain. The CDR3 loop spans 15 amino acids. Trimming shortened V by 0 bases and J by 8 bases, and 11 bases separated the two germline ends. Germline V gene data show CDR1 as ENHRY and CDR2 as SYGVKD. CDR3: CAISESGFVDSPLHF. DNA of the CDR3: TGTGCCATCAGTGAGTCGGGTTTTGTTGATTCACCCCTCCACTTT.

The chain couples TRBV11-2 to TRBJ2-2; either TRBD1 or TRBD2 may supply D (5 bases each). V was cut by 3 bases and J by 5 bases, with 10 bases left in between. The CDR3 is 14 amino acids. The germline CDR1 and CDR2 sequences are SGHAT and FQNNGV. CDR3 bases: TGTGCCAGCAGCTTTTTGAGGGGAACCGGGGAGCTGTTTTTT. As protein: CASSFLRGTGELFF. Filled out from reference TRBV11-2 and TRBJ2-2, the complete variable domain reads EAGVAQSPRYKIIEKRQSVAFWCNPISGHATLYWYQQILGQGPKLLIQFQNNGVVDDSQLPKDRFSAERLKGVDSTLKIQPAKLEDSAVYLCASSFLRGTGELFFGEGSRLTVL.

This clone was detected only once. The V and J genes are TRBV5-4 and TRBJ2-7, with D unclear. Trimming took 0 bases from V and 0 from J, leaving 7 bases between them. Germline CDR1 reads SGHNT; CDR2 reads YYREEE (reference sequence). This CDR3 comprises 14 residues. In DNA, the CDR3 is TGTGCCAGCAGCTTGGACCCGGGCTCCTACGAGCAGTACTTC. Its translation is CASSLDPGSYEQYF.

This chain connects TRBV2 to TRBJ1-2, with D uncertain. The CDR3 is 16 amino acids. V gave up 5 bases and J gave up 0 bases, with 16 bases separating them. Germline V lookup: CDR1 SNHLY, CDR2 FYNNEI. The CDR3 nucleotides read TGTGCCAGCAGTTACGACGGGGTCCCAGCTAACTATGGCTACACCTTC. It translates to CASSYDGVPANYGYTF. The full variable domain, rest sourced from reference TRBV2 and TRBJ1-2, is EPEVTQTPSHQVTQMGQEVILRCVPISNHLYFYWYRQILGQKVEFLVSFYNNEISEKSEIFDDQFSVERPDGSNFTLKIRSTKLEDSAMYFCASSYDGVPANYGYTFGSGTRLTVV.

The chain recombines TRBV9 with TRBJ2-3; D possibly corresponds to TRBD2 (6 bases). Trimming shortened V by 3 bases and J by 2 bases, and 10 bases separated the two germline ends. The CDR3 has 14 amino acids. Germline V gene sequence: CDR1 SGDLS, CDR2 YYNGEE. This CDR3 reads CASSAREHTDTQYF. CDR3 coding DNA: TGTGCCAGCAGCGCCCGGGAGCACACAGATACGCAGTATTTT.